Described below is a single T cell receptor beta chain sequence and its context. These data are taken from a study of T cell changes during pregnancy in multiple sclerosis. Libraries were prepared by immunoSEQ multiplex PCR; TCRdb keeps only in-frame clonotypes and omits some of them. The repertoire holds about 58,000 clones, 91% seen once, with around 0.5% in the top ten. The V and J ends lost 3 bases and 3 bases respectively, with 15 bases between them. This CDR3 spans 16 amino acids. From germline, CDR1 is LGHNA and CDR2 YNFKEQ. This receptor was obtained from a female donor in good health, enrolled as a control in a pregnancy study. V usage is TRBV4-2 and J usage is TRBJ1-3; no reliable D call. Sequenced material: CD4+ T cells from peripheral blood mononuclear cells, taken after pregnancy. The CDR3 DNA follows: TGTGCCAGCAGCCAGAGGAGAGTGGATAGTGGAAACACCATATATTTT. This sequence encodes CASSQRRVDSGNTIYF.